This T cell receptor beta chain was profiled in a study of neoadjuvant nivolumab and ipilimumab in lung cancer. Sequencing was performed with immunoSEQ multiplex PCR; in TCRdb, only in-frame clones are kept and a portion is missing. Here the sample spans more than 40,000 clones, around 89% being singletons. There are 15 residues in the CDR3. Germline V gene lookup returns CDR1 SGHRS and CDR2 YFSETQ. V gave up 7 bases and J gave up 0 bases, with 13 bases separating them. Study-level findings and limits: Only a single major-pathologic-response sample was available for clonality analysis. Only two of four nivolumab-treated tumors gained richness and clonality by surgery. TCR richness and clonality were higher in tumors than adjacent uninvolved lung. TCR sequencing covered a small number of samples.

Of note for this clone: The antigen is not known.

This receptor was identified in an adult with non-small cell lung cancer. Some clones in this sample may be carry-over from other donors' samples. The sample consisted of blood, taken before neoadjuvant nivolumab, alone or with ipilimumab. The chain is built from TRBV5-1 and TRBJ2-2; no firm D call. The CDR3 sequence: CASGERSTNTGELFF. The CDR3 DNA reads TGCGCCAGCGGAGAAAGATCGACGAACACCGGGGAGCTGTTTTTT. The variable domain in full, completed from reference TRBV5-1 and TRBJ2-2, reads KAGVTQTPRYLIKTRGQQVTLSCSPISGHRSVSWYQQTPGQGLQFLFEYFSETQRNKGNFPGRFSGRQFSNSRSEMNVSTLELGDSALYLCASGERSTNTGELFFGEGSRLTVL.